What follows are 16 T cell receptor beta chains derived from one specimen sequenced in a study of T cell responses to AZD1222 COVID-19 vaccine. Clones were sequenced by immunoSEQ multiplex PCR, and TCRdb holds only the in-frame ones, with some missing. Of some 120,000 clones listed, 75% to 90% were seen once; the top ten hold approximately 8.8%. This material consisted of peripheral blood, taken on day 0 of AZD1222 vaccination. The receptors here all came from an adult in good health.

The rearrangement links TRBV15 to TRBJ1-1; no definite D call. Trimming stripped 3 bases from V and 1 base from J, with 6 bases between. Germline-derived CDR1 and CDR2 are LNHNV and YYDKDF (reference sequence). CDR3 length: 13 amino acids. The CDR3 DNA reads TGTGCCACCAGCAGTGGGCCGAACACTGAAGCTTTCTTT. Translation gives CATSSGPNTEAFF.

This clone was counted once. The CDR3 nucleotides are TGTGCCAGTAGTCCGACCCACTCCAACACAGATACGCAGTATTTT. Its translation is CASSPTHSNTDTQYF. The chain couples TRBV19 to TRBJ2-3; D is unclear. Germline assignment: CDR1 LNHDA and CDR2 SQIVND (reference sequence). V shed 5 bases and J shed 2 bases, with 14 bases lying between them. CDR3 size: 15 residues.

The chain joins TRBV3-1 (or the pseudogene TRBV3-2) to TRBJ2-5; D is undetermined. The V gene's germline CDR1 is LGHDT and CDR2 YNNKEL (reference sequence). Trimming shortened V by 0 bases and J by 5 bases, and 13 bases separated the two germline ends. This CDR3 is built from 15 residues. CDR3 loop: CASSQDHGYGETQYF. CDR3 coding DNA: TGTGCCAGCAGCCAAGATCACGGGTATGGGGAGACCCAGTACTTC.

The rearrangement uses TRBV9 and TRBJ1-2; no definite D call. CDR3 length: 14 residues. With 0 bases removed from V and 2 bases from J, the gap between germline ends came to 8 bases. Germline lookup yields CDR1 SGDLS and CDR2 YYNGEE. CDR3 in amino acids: CASSVAGNNYGYTF. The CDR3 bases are TGTGCCAGCAGCGTAGCCGGAAACAACTATGGCTACACCTTC.

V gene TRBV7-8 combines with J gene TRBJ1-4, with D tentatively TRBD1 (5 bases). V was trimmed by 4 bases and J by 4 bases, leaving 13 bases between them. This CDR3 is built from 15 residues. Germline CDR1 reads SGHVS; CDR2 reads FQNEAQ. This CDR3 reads CASSSPGNLNEKLFF. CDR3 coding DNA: TGTGCCAGCAGCTCCCCAGGGAACCTTAATGAAAAACTGTTTTTT.

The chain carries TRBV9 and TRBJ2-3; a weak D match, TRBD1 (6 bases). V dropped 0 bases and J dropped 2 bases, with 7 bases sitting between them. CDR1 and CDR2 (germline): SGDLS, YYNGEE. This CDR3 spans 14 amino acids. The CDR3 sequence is CASSVGGHTDTQYF. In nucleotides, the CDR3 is TGTGCCAGCAGCGTAGGGGGGCACACAGATACGCAGTATTTT.

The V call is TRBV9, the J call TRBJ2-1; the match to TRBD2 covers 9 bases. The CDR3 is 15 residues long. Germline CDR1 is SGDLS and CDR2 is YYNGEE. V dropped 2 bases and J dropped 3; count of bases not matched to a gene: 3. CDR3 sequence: CASSVSSGVYNEQFF. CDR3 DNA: TGTGCCAGCAGCGTCTCTAGCGGGGTCTACAATGAGCAGTTCTTC.

CDR3 amino acids: CSVEWGGDTEDEQFF. The CDR3 nucleotides read TGCAGCGTTGAATGGGGGGGCGACACCGAGGATGAGCAGTTCTTC. This chain uses TRBV29-1 with TRBJ2-1, with D possibly TRBD2 on 7 matching bases. Between the trimmed V and J ends, which lost 2 bases and 8 bases, there was a span of 19 bases. The CDR3 has 15 residues. Germline CDR1 reads SQVTM; CDR2 reads ANQGSEA.

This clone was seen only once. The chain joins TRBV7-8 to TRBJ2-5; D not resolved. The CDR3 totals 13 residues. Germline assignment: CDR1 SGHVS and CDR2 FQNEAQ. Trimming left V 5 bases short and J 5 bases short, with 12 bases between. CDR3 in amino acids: CASSGQVRETQYF. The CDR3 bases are TGTGCCAGCAGCGGGCAGGTTAGGGAGACCCAGTACTTC.

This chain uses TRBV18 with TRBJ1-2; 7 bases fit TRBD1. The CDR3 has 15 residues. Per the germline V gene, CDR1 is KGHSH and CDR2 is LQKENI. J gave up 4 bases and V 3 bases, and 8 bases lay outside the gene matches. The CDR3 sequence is CASSPGTAGGYGYTF. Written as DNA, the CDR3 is TGTGCCAGCTCACCCGGGACAGCGGGCGGCTATGGCTACACCTTC.

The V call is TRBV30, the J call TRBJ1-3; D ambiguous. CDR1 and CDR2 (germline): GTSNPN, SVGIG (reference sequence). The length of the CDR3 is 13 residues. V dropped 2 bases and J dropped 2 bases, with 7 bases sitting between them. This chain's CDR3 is CAWSRVAGNTIYF. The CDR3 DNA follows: TGTGCCTGGAGTCGAGTGGCTGGAAACACCATATATTTT.

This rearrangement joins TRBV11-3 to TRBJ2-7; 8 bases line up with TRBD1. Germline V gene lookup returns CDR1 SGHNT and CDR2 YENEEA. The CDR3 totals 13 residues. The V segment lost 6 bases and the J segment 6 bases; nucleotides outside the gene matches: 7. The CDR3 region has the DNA TGTGCCAGCAGGGACAGGGTTGCGGCCGAGCAGTACTTC. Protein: CASRDRVAAEQYF.

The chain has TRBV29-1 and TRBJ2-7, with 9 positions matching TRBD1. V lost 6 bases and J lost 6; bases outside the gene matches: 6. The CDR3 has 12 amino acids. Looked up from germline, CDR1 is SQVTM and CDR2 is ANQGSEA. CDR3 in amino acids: CSVGDRAIEQYF. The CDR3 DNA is TGCAGCGTAGGGGACAGGGCTATCGAGCAGTACTTC.

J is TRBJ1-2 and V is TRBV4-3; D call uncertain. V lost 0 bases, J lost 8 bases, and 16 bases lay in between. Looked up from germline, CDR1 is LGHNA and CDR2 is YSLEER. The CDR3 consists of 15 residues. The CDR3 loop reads CASSQDYGQIWGYTF. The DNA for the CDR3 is TGCGCCAGCAGCCAAGACTACGGGCAAATTTGGGGCTACACCTTC.

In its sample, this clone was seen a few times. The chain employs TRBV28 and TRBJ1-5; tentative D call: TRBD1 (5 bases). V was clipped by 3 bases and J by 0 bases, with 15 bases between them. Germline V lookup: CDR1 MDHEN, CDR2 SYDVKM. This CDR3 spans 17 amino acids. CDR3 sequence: CASSFGTQAYSNQPQHF. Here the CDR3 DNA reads TGTGCCAGCAGTTTTGGGACCCAAGCCTATAGCAATCAGCCCCAGCATTTT.

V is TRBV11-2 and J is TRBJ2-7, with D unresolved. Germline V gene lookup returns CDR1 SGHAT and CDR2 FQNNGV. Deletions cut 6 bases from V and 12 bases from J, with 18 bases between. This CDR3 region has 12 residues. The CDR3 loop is CASSQGWAPTYF. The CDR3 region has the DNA TGTGCCAGCAGTCAAGGGTGGGCCCCGACGTACTTC.